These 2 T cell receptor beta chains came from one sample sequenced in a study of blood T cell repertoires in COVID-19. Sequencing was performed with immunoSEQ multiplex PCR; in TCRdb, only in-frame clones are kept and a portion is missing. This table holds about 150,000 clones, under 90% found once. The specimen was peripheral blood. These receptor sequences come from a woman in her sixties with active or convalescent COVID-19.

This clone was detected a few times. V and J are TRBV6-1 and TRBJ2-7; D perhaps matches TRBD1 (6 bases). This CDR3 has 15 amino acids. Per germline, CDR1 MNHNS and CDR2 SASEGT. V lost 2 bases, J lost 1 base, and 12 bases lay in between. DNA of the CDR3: TGTGCCAGCAGTGAATTTATGGACAGTTCCTACGAGCAGTACTTC. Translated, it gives CASSEFMDSSYEQYF.

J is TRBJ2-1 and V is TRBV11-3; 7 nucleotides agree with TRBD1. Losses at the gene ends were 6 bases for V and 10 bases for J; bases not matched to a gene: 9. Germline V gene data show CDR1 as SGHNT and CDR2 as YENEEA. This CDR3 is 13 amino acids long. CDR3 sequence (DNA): TGTGCCAGCAGACCGACAGGGACCGAAGAGCAGTTCTTC. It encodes CASRPTGTEEQFF.